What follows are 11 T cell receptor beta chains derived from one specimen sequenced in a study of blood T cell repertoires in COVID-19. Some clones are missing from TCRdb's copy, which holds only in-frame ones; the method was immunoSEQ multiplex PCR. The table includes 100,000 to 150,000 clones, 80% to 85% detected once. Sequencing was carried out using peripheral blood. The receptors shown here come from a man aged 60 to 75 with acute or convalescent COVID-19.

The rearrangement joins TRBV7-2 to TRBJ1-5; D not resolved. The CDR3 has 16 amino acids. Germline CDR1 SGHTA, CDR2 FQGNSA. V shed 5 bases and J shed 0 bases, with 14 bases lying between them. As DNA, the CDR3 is TGTGCCAGCAGCCCGGGGTTCGGGTATAGCAATCAGCCCCAGCATTTT. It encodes CASSPGFGYSNQPQHF. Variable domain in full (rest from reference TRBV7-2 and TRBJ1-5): GAGVSQSPSNKVTEKGKDVELRCDPISGHTALYWYRQSLGQGLEFLIYFQGNSAPDKSGLPSDRFSAERTGGSVSTLTIQRTQQEDSAVYLCASSPGFGYSNQPQHFGDGTRLSIL.

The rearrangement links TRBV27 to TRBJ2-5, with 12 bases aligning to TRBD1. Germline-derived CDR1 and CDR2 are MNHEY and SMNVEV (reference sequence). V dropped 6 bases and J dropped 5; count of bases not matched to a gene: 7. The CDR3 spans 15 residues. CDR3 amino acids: CASSPGTGGRETQYF. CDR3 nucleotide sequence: TGTGCCAGCAGCCCCGGGACAGGGGGCCGGGAGACCCAGTACTTC.

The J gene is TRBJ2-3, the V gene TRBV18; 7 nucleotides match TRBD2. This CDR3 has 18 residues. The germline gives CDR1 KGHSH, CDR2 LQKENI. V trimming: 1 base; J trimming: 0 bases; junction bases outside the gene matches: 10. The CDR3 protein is CASSPLWGGSASTDTQYF. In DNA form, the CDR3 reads TGTGCCAGCTCACCACTTTGGGGAGGGAGTGCTAGCACAGATACGCAGTATTTT.

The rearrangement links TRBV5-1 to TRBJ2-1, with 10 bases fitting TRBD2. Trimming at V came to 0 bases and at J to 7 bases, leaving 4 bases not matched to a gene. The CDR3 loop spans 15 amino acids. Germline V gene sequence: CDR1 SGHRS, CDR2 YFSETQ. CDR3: CASSLEAGGPNEQFF. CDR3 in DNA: TGCGCCAGCAGCTTGGAAGCGGGAGGGCCAAATGAGCAGTTCTTC.

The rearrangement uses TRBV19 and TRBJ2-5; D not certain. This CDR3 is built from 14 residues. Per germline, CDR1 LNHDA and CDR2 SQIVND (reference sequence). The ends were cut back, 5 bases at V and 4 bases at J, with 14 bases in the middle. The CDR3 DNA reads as TGTGCCAGTAGTCCCGGGTCCCTGGGAGAGACCCAGTACTTC. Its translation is CASSPGSLGETQYF.

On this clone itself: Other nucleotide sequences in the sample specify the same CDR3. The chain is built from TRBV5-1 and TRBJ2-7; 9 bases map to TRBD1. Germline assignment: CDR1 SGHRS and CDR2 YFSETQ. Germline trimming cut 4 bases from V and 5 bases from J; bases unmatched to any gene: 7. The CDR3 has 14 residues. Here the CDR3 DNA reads TGCGCCAGCAGCAGGGGACAGGGATTGAACGAGCAGTACTTC. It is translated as CASSRGQGLNEQYF.

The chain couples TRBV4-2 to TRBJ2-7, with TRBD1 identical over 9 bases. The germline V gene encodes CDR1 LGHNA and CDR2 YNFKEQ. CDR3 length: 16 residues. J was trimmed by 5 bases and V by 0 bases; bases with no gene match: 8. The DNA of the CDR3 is TGTGCCAGCAGCCAAGATAAGGGACAGGGATTCGACGAGCAGTACTTC. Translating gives CASSQDKGQGFDEQYF.

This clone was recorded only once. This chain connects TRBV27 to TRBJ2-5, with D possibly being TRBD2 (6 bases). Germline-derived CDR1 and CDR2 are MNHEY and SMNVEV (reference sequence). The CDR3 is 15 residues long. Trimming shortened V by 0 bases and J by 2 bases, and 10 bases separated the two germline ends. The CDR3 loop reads CASSLSSGEQETQYF. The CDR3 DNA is TGTGCCAGCAGTTTATCGTCGGGGGAACAAGAGACCCAGTACTTC.

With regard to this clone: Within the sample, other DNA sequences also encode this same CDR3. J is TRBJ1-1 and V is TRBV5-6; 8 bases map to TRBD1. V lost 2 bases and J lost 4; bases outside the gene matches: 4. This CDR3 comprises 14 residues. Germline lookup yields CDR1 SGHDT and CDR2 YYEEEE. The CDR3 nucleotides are TGTGCCAGCAGCTTACGAGACAGGGGCACTGAAGCTTTCTTT. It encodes CASSLRDRGTEAFF.

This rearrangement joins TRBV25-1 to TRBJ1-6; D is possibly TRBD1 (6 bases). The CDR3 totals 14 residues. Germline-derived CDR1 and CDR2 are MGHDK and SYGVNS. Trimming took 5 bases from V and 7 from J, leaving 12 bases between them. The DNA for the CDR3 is TGTGCCAGCAGTACACAGGGCCTGAATTCACCCCTCCACTTT. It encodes CASSTQGLNSPLHF.

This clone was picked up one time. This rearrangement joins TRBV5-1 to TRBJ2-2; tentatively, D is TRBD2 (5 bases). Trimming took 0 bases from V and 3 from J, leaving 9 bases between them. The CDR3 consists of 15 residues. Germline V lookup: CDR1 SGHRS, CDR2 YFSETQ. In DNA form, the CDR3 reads TGCGCCAGCAGCTTGGCGGGGTCGGACACCGGGGAGCTGTTTTTT. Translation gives CASSLAGSDTGELFF.